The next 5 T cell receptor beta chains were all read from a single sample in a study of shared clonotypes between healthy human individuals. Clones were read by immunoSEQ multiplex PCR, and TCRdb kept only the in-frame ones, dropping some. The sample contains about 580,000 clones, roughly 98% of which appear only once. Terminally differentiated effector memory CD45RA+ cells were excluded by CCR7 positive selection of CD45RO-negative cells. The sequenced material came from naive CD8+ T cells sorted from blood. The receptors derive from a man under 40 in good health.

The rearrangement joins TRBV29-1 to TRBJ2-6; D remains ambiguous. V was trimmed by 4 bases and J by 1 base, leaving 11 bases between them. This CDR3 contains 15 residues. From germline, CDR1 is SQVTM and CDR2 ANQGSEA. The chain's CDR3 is CSVVVLRSGANVLTF. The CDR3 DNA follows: TGCAGCGTTGTTGTCTTGCGGTCTGGGGCCAACGTCCTGACTTTC.

CDR3 loop: CSVSGTDTGELFF. The CDR3 nucleotides read TGCAGCGTTTCCGGGACCGACACCGGGGAGCTGTTTTTT. The gene calls are TRBV29-1 and TRBJ2-2; the D call may be TRBD1 or TRBD2 (5 bases each). Germline values: CDR1 SQVTM, CDR2 ANQGSEA. The CDR3 consists of 13 residues. Trimming stripped 5 bases from V and 3 bases from J, with 10 bases between.

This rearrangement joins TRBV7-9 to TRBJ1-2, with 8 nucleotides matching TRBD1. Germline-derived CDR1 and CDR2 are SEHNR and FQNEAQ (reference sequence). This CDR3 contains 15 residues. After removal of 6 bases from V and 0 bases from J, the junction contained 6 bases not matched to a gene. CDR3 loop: CASSIPGQANYGYTF. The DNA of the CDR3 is TGTGCCAGCAGTATACCGGGACAGGCTAACTATGGCTACACCTTC. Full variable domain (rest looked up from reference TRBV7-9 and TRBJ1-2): DTGVSQNPRHKITKRGQNVTFRCDPISEHNRLYWYRQTLGQGPEFLTYFQNEAQLEKSRLLSDRFSAERPKGSFSTLEIQRTEQGDSAMYLCASSIPGQANYGYTFGSGTRLTVV.

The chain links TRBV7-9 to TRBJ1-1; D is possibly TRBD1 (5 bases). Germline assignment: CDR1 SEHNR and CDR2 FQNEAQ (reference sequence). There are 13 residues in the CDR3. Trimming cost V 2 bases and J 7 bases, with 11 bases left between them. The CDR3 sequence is CASSLSGPHEAFF. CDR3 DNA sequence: TGTGCCAGCAGCTTATCGGGACCGCATGAAGCTTTCTTT.

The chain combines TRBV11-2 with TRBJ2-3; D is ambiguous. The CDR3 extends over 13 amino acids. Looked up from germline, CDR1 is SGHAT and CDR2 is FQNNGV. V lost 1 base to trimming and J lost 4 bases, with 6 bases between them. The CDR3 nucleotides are TGTGCCAGCAGCTTAGGCGTCCCAGATACGCAGTATTTT. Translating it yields CASSLGVPDTQYF.